These 11 T cell receptor beta chains share one sample of origin, sequenced in a study of post-analysis software for immune sequencing data. Study-wide results and limits: Patients carried five TRBV segments more frequently than controls did, and TRBV5-6, TRBV5-1 and TRBV20-1 were among them.

The antigens of these receptors remain unknown. Tagging with unique molecular identifiers was a feature of the TCR beta cDNA libraries. TCRdb reanalysed the PCR reads using MiXCR and keeps one entry per CDR3 protein. The table shows some 500,000 distinct CDR3 sequences, with over 35% occurring only once. Material for sequencing was blood. The receptors originated from a girl under 18 with multiple sclerosis.

The chain uses TRBV5-6 and TRBJ1-4; TRBD1 aligns across 10 bases. The CDR3 has 14 residues. After removal of 4 bases from V and 8 bases from J, the junction contained 5 bases not matched to a gene. Germline CDR1 and CDR2: SGHDT and YYEEEE. The DNA for the CDR3 is TGTGCCAGCAGCGGGGACAGGGGAAGAGAAAAACTGTTTTTT. Its protein product is CASSGDRGREKLFF.

V and J are TRBV24-1 and TRBJ2-7; D may be TRBD2 (5 bases). Germline CDR1 is KGHDR and CDR2 is SFDVKD. V dropped 5 bases and J dropped 3 bases, with 7 bases sitting between them. The CDR3 is 12 amino acids. In DNA form, the CDR3 reads TGTGCCACCAGTGCTGCGGGCTACGAGCAGTACTTC. The encoded protein is CATSAAGYEQYF.

V and J are TRBV24-1 and TRBJ2-7; 7 nucleotides agree with TRBD2. CDR1 is KGHDR and CDR2 is SFDVKD in the germline V gene. This CDR3 comprises 13 residues. The junction had 7 bases not matched to a gene; V was cut back by 12 bases and J by 0 bases. CDR3 sequence: CAAGGTNSYEQYF. DNA for the CDR3: TGTGCCGCCGGGGGGACTAACTCCTACGAGCAGTACTTC.

The rearrangement links TRBV29-1 to TRBJ2-7, with D unclear. The CDR3 totals 11 residues. Germline assignment: CDR1 SQVTM and CDR2 ANQGSEA. V shed 6 bases and J shed 1 base, with 7 bases lying between them. The CDR3 here is CSVTMSYEQYF. The CDR3 nucleotides are TGCAGCGTGACAATGTCCTACGAGCAGTACTTC.

The chain combines TRBV15 with TRBJ2-1; TRBD2 aligns across 11 bases. This CDR3 comprises 13 residues. Germline V gene lookup returns CDR1 LNHNV and CDR2 YYDKDF (reference sequence). The V gene end was trimmed by 5 bases and the J gene end by 13 bases; junction bases not matched to a gene: 7. CDR3 in amino acids: CATSSGLAVYQFF. CDR3 nucleotides: TGTGCCACCAGCTCGGGACTAGCGGTTTATCAGTTCTTC.

The chain combines TRBV20-1 with TRBJ1-1; D unclear. The V and J ends lost 2 bases and 11 bases respectively, with 12 bases between them. The CDR3 extends over 11 amino acids. The germline V gene encodes CDR1 DFQATT and CDR2 SNEGSKA (reference sequence). CDR3 DNA sequence: TGCAGTGCTAGAAGCGATCACCGGGCTTTCTTT. This sequence encodes CSARSDHRAFF.

The gene calls are TRBV7-9 and TRBJ2-6; D is unresolved. This CDR3 spans 16 amino acids. Germline lookup yields CDR1 SEHNR and CDR2 FQNEAQ (reference sequence). V lost 5 bases to trimming and J lost 0 bases, with 11 bases between them. This chain's CDR3 is CASSPHIASGANVLTF. CDR3 DNA sequence: TGTGCCAGCAGCCCGCACATCGCCTCTGGGGCCAACGTCCTGACTTTC. Drawing the rest from reference TRBV7-9 and TRBJ2-6, the complete variable domain is DTGVSQNPRHKITKRGQNVTFRCDPISEHNRLYWYRQTLGQGPEFLTYFQNEAQLEKSRLLSDRFSAERPKGSFSTLEIQRTEQGDSAMYLCASSPHIASGANVLTFGAGSRLTVL.

This sequence joins TRBV29-1 and TRBJ2-7; D gene unclear. The CDR3 length is 12 residues. The germline V gene has CDR1 SQVTM and CDR2 ANQGSEA. Trimming cost V 1 base and J 4 bases, with 8 bases left between them. CDR3 amino acids: CSVEVGRYEQYF. Written as DNA, the CDR3 is TGCAGCGTTGAAGTGGGCAGATACGAGCAGTACTTC.

This clonotype was seen a few times. This chain uses TRBV5-5 with TRBJ1-2; D is unresolved. The CDR3 covers 14 residues. CDR1 and CDR2 from the germline V gene are SGHKS and YYEKEE (reference sequence). V lost 0 bases and J 7 bases, leaving 13 bases between the germline ends. Here the CDR3 DNA reads TGTGCCAGCAGCTTGGAGCAGACCACTCGTGGCTACACCTTC. Protein: CASSLEQTTRGYTF.

Note on this clonotype: The germline gene is not matched at one end of the junction; a read error may be the cause. The rearrangement joins TRBV7-7 to TRBJ1-1, with D unresolved. CDR1 and CDR2 (germline): SSHAT, FNYEAQ (reference sequence). The CDR3 extends over 13 amino acids. The CDR3 region is CASSRTENTEAFF. DNA of the CDR3: TGTGCTAGCAGCCGCACAGAGAACACTGAAGCTTTCTTT.

The V gene is TRBV10-3, the J gene TRBJ2-7; D possibly corresponds to TRBD1 (6 bases). Germline CDR1 reads ENHRY; CDR2 reads SYGVKD. The CDR3 length is 14 residues. V was trimmed by 6 bases and J by 0 bases, leaving 12 bases between them. The CDR3 DNA sequence: TGTGCCATCAGAAGGGACACGAACTCCTACGAGCAGTACTTC. Its translation is CAIRRDTNSYEQYF.